The sequence of this T cell receptor beta chain was determined in a study of Ad26.COV2.S vaccination and SARS-CoV-2 variants. Across the whole study: Donor joined the COV1001 Ad26.COV2.S trial arm.

This CDR3 has 16 residues. J lost 4 bases, V lost 0 bases, and 9 bases had no gene match. The germline gives CDR1 LGHNA, CDR2 YNFKEQ. Profiling relied on immunoSEQ multiplex PCR, and the TCRdb table lists in-frame clones only, not all of them. The profile covers hundreds of thousands of clones, with over 75% appearing a single time and roughly 3.5% taken by the ten largest. Treatment reported: about 20 received Ad26.COV2.S at low or high dose, single or two shots; about 5 received placebo; per-sample allocation not given. Day 63 after the first vaccine or placebo injection was the time point for sampling. This clone has only a few counts.

The chain uses TRBV4-2 and TRBJ2-7, with 7 bases aligning to TRBD2. This sequence originates from a person between 18 and 59 years old who received the Ad26.COV2.S COVID-19 vaccine or a placebo. Sequenced material: peripheral blood, taken in a trial of Ad26.COV2.S vaccine versus placebo. CDR3 coding DNA: TGTGCCAGCAGCCAAGAGACTGACAAGCGGGGTTACGAGCAGTACTTC. Its protein product is CASSQETDKRGYEQYF.